Following are 32 T cell receptor beta chains from one sample sequenced in a study of regulatory T cells in long-lasting Graves disease. Both iRepertoire HTBI primers and Arm-PCR of CDR3 regions were used to build the TCR beta libraries. TCRdb reprocessed the multiplex PCR reads with MiXCR, giving one entry per CDR3 protein. The sample carries roughly 470,000 distinct CDR3 sequences, around 21% recorded once. The time point denotes: persistent/refractory GD, antithyroid drugs over 5 years with positive TRAb. Following extraction of RNA from PBMCs, that RNA was used to make the TCR library. The input for sequencing was peripheral blood mononuclear cells (PBMCs), taken when the disease was refractory, from a patient treated with antithyroid drugs. These receptors were taken from a female donor with Graves disease.

A word on this clonotype: A much larger clonotype is one base distant, so this may be a read error. The chain has TRBV6-1 and TRBJ1-1; D is unresolved. Trimming cost V 5 bases and J 3 bases, with 19 bases left between them. CDR1 and CDR2 (germline): MNHNS, SASEGT. There are 16 residues in the CDR3. CDR3 in DNA: TGTGCCAGCAGTAGGAGGAGGGATCGAATGCACACTGAAGCTTTCTTT. Translating it yields CASSRRRDRMHTEAFF.

This clonotype occurred once. The chain carries TRBV5-4 and TRBJ2-1, with TRBD2 matching 8 bases. The V gene's germline CDR1 is SGHNT and CDR2 YYREEE (reference sequence). The CDR3 is 14 amino acids. The V segment lost 3 bases and the J segment 8 bases; nucleotides outside the gene matches: 7. The CDR3 DNA sequence: TGTGCCAGCAGCTCCGGGACTAGTATCGATGAGCAGTTCTTC. This codes for CASSSGTSIDEQFF.

This clonotype was counted at least ten times. The rearrangement uses TRBV28 and TRBJ2-2; the match to TRBD2 covers 11 bases. The CDR3 is made up of 18 amino acids. Trimming removed 7 bases from V and 4 bases from J; junction bases left unmatched: 14. The germline gives CDR1 MDHEN, CDR2 SYDVKM. This CDR3 is CASTSPPSGRSFTGELFF. As DNA, the CDR3 is TGTGCCAGCACTTCACCTCCTAGCGGGAGGTCCTTCACCGGGGAGCTGTTTTTT.

This clonotype was recorded at least ten times. The rearrangement joins TRBV20-1 to TRBJ2-7; a possible D gene is TRBD1 (7 bases). Germline values: CDR1 DFQATT, CDR2 SNEGSKA (reference sequence). Between the trimmed V and J ends, which lost 6 bases and 1 base, there was a span of 13 bases. This CDR3 comprises 13 residues. The CDR3: CSARDSFSYEQYF. The CDR3 nucleotides are TGCAGTGCGCGGGACAGTTTTTCCTACGAGCAGTACTTC.

The V call is TRBV7-2, the J call TRBJ2-5; 7 nucleotides match TRBD1. Trimming removed 5 bases from V and 5 bases from J; junction bases left unmatched: 5. CDR1 and CDR2 (germline): SGHTA, FQGNSA. This CDR3 contains 13 residues. CDR3 bases: TGTGCCAGCAGCCAAGACAGGGTTGAGACCCAGTACTTC. It yields the protein CASSQDRVETQYF.

This clonotype was counted ten times or more. The chain recombines TRBV6-1 with TRBJ2-6; no reliable D call. CDR3 length: 18 residues. CDR1 is MNHNS and CDR2 is SASEGT in the germline V gene. V lost 2 bases to trimming and J lost 1 base, with 15 bases between them. Written as DNA, the CDR3 is TGTGCCAGCAGTGAACCCTCCGACCGGGCTTCTGGGGCCAACGTCCTGACTTTC. Protein sequence: CASSEPSDRASGANVLTF.

This chain connects TRBV7-2 to TRBJ2-1; 11 positions match TRBD1. Germline V CDR1 and CDR2: SGHTA, FQGNSA. The CDR3 loop spans 17 amino acids. The junction had 9 bases not matched to a gene; V was cut back by 2 bases and J by 6 bases. CDR3 DNA: TGTGCCAGCAGCTTATTGGGAGGACAGGGGGCATCCAATGAGCAGTTCTTC. Its translation is CASSLLGGQGASNEQFF.

In the case of this clonotype: Sequence at one end of the junction differs from germline and may be a read error. The rearrangement joins TRBV12-3 or TRBV12-4 to TRBJ1-5; 10 nucleotides agree with TRBD1. There are 15 residues in the CDR3. The CDR3 protein is CASSPMTGGNQPRHF. In DNA, the CDR3 is TGTGCCAGCAGTCCCATGACAGGGGGCAATCAGCCCCGGCATTTT.

The chain carries TRBV29-1 and TRBJ2-7; D is tentatively TRBD1 or TRBD2 (5 bases each). Deletions cut 3 bases from V and 3 bases from J, with 12 bases between. Per germline, CDR1 SQVTM and CDR2 ANQGSEA. There are 13 residues in the CDR3. DNA for the CDR3: TGCAGCGTTGAGGGGGTCCTTGGCTACGAGCAGTACTTC. This translates into CSVEGVLGYEQYF.

In its sample, this clonotype was seen a few times. The chain uses TRBV27 and TRBJ2-3, with 14 bases lining up with TRBD2. Germline V gene sequence: CDR1 MNHEY, CDR2 SMNVEV (reference sequence). The CDR3 contains 17 residues. Losses at the gene ends were 1 base for V and 5 bases for J; bases not matched to a gene: 5. The CDR3 is CASSLLLGLAGVDTQYF. DNA of the CDR3: TGTGCCAGCAGTTTATTACTGGGACTAGCGGGAGTAGATACGCAGTATTTT.

This clonotype was picked up many times. The chain combines TRBV28 with TRBJ1-1, with D uncertain. Trimming removed 4 bases at V and 0 bases at J, with 9 bases between. The CDR3 extends over 14 amino acids. The germline CDR1 and CDR2 sequences are MDHEN and SYDVKM. The CDR3 is CASSWPGMNTEAFF. The CDR3 DNA is TGTGCCAGCAGTTGGCCGGGAATGAACACTGAAGCTTTCTTT.

This clonotype was seen repeatedly, ten times or more. An end of the junction does not agree with germline; a read error may underlie this. The V call is TRBV19, the J call TRBJ1-1; D is unresolved. The CDR3 consists of 14 residues. The germline CDR1 and CDR2 sequences are LNHDA and SQIVND (reference sequence). The chain's CDR3 is CASSVDRGNTEAFF. CDR3 nucleotide sequence: TGTGCCAGTAGTGTAGACCGGGGGAACACTGAAGCTTTCTTT.

This sequence joins TRBV27 and TRBJ2-3, with 8 bases lining up with TRBD1. This CDR3 is 17 amino acids long. CDR1 and CDR2 from the germline V gene are MNHEY and SMNVEV (reference sequence). The V segment lost 5 bases and the J segment 1 base; nucleotides outside the gene matches: 11. The CDR3 region has the DNA TGTGCCAGCAGTCTCCAGACAGGGGTGGATGGCACAGATACGCAGTATTTT. Its translation is CASSLQTGVDGTDTQYF.

This clonotype was found many times. This chain joins TRBV5-1 and TRBJ1-1, with D possibly being TRBD1 (5 bases). V was trimmed by 2 bases and J by 6 bases, leaving 11 bases between them. The CDR3 is 13 residues long. CDR1 and CDR2 from the germline V gene are SGHRS and YFSETQ. The CDR3 loop reads CASSFLGTPEAFF. CDR3 nucleotides: TGCGCCAGCAGCTTCTTAGGGACCCCTGAAGCTTTCTTT.

The gene calls are TRBV4-3 and TRBJ2-7; D is undetermined. This CDR3 contains 17 residues. Looked up from germline, CDR1 is LGHNA and CDR2 is YSLEER. With 5 bases removed from V and 1 base from J, the gap between germline ends came to 21 bases. CDR3: CASSSSPDPTASYEQYF. CDR3 sequence (DNA): TGCGCCAGCAGCTCGTCCCCGGACCCGACGGCGTCCTACGAGCAGTACTTC.

The V gene is TRBV7-9, the J gene TRBJ2-2; 8 nucleotides align to TRBD2. With V trimmed by 2 bases and J by 4 bases, 9 bases remained unmatched. This CDR3 has 17 residues. CDR1 and CDR2 (germline): SEHNR, FQNEAQ (reference sequence). The CDR3 nucleotides read TGTGCCAGCAGCTTATTGAGTAGCGGGATGTCCACCGGGGAGCTGTTTTTT. Its translation: CASSLLSSGMSTGELFF.

This clonotype was counted at least ten times. The chain joins TRBV6-1 to TRBJ2-5, with 10 bases matching TRBD2. V lost 0 bases and J lost 5; bases outside the gene matches: 3. The CDR3 is 15 residues long. Germline V lookup: CDR1 MNHNS, CDR2 SASEGT. Written as DNA, the CDR3 is TGTGCCAGCAGTGAAGCGGGGACTAGCGTGGAGACCCAGTACTTC. Translation gives CASSEAGTSVETQYF.

On this clonotype itself: One end of the junction is discordant with germline, which a read error may explain. J is TRBJ1-3 and V is TRBV6-1, with 8 positions matching TRBD1. CDR1 MNHNS and CDR2 SASEGT come from the germline V gene. There are 15 residues in the CDR3. CDR3 in amino acids: CASRRRTGRGNAIYF. CDR3 DNA sequence: TGTGCCAGCAGACGAAGGACAGGGCGCGGAAACGCCATATATTTT.

Many counts were recorded for this clonotype. The chain couples TRBV19 to TRBJ1-5; D uncertain. The CDR3 consists of 15 residues. V was shortened by 2 bases and J by 4 bases, with 12 bases between the two germline ends. Germline values: CDR1 LNHDA, CDR2 SQIVND (reference sequence). The CDR3 DNA sequence: TGTGCCAGTAGTATATTTGGGGAGAGGAATCAGCCCCAGCATTTT. The encoded protein is CASSIFGERNQPQHF.

In this sample, this clonotype turned up many times. The rearrangement links TRBV7-2 to TRBJ2-5; D is perhaps TRBD1 or TRBD2 (5 bases each). The V gene lost 5 bases and the J gene lost 4 bases, with 17 bases spanning the gap. From germline, CDR1 is SGHTA and CDR2 FQGNSA. This CDR3 region has 15 residues. The CDR3 spells CASSEDQFGGETQYF. The CDR3 coding sequence is TGTGCCAGCAGCGAAGACCAGTTTGGGGGAGAGACCCAGTACTTC.

The V and J genes are TRBV30 and TRBJ2-5; 8 bases line up with TRBD1. J gave up 5 bases and V 3 bases, and 8 bases lay outside the gene matches. This CDR3 region has 14 residues. CDR1 is GTSNPN, CDR2 SVGIG, per germline (reference sequence). The DNA of the CDR3 is TGTGCCTGGAGCACAGGGGGTGCGGGTGAGACCCAGTACTTC. Amino acid sequence: CAWSTGGAGETQYF. Based on the CDR3 plus reference TRBV30 and TRBJ2-5, the full variable domain is SQTIHQWPATLVQPVGSPLSLECTVEGTSNPNLYWYRQAAGRGLQLLFYSVGIGQISSEVPQNLSASRPQDRQFILSSKKLLLSDSGFYLCAWSTGGAGETQYFGPGTRLLVL.

The chain joins TRBV19 to TRBJ1-5; no clear D. The V end was cut by 11 bases, the J end by 3 bases, with 17 bases between. The CDR3 covers 14 residues. Germline values: CDR1 LNHDA, CDR2 SQIVND (reference sequence). The CDR3, as DNA: TGTGCCTCCCGGGGAGACGATTACAATCAGCCCCAGCATTTT. Protein: CASRGDDYNQPQHF.

The rearrangement joins TRBV4-1 to TRBJ2-1; D may be TRBD1 or TRBD2 (5 bases each). In germline, CDR1 is MGHRA, CDR2 YSYEKL. Trimming removed 4 bases at V and 9 bases at J, with 13 bases between. The CDR3 covers 13 residues. Here the CDR3 reads CASSRGLRGEQFF. CDR3 nucleotides: TGCGCCAGCAGCCGGGGCCTCCGGGGTGAGCAGTTCTTC.

This chain uses TRBV15 with TRBJ2-1, with D possibly matching TRBD1 (6 bases). Germline V lookup: CDR1 LNHNV, CDR2 YYDKDF (reference sequence). The CDR3 runs to 13 residues. Trimming took 5 bases from V and 6 from J, leaving 11 bases between them. CDR3 loop: CATSSRDINEQFF. CDR3 nucleotides: TGTGCCACCAGCTCACGGGACATCAATGAGCAGTTCTTC.

In this sample, this clonotype turned up many times. This chain connects TRBV6-5 to TRBJ2-7; D remains ambiguous. Germline V gene lookup returns CDR1 MNHEY and CDR2 SVGAGI. V was pared by 2 bases and J by 5 bases, with 13 bases between. This CDR3 comprises 14 residues. The CDR3 reads CASSYLRSDHEQYF. The CDR3 DNA follows: TGTGCCAGCAGTTACCTACGGTCGGACCACGAGCAGTACTTC.

The sample holds many counts of this clonotype. The chain uses TRBV27 and TRBJ2-7, with 8 bases lining up with TRBD2. Germline values: CDR1 MNHEY, CDR2 SMNVEV (reference sequence). Germline trimming cut 7 bases from V and 2 bases from J; bases unmatched to any gene: 10. This CDR3 spans 15 amino acids. The CDR3 region has the DNA TGTGCCAGCAACCAGGCCGGGAGGGAGCCCTACGAGCAGTACTTC. As protein: CASNQAGREPYEQYF.

This clonotype was recorded many times. The V call is TRBV5-1, the J call TRBJ2-7; a possible D gene is TRBD1 (6 bases). CDR1 is SGHRS, CDR2 YFSETQ, per germline. The length of the CDR3 is 15 residues. Trimming pared 3 bases from V and 4 bases from J, leaving 17 bases between. As DNA, the CDR3 is TGCGCCAGCAGCTATTCCACAGGGCTGGGGTACGAGCAGTACTTC. Its translation: CASSYSTGLGYEQYF.

The chain carries TRBV20-1 and TRBJ2-7; 12 bases align to TRBD1. Trimming removed 2 bases from V and 4 bases from J; junction bases left unmatched: 6. The CDR3 sequence is 15 residues long. The germline CDR1 and CDR2 sequences are DFQATT and SNEGSKA (reference sequence). The CDR3 DNA sequence: TGCAGTGCTAGAAATCCGGGACAGGGGGCTTACGAGCAGTACTTC. This gives the protein CSARNPGQGAYEQYF.

This clonotype was detected a few times. V and J are TRBV6-5 and TRBJ2-7, with 15 bases lining up with TRBD2. Germline V gives CDR1 MNHEY, CDR2 SVGAGI. This CDR3 comprises 17 residues. Germline trimming cut 0 bases from V and 3 bases from J; bases unmatched to any gene: 3. DNA for the CDR3: TGTGCCAGCAGTTACTCGGGACTAGCGGGGGGCGACTACGAGCAGTACTTC. Translating it yields CASSYSGLAGGDYEQYF.

In this sample, this clonotype turned up many times. The chain recombines TRBV6-1 with TRBJ2-5, with 15 bases lining up with TRBD2. V lost 7 bases and J lost 2; bases outside the gene matches: 17. Per germline, CDR1 MNHNS and CDR2 SASEGT. The CDR3 runs 20 residues. This chain's CDR3 is CASTPARGTSGGFYQETQYF. The CDR3 DNA reads TGTGCCAGCACTCCGGCCAGGGGGACTAGCGGGGGGTTTTATCAAGAGACCCAGTACTTC.

The gene calls are TRBV6-1 and TRBJ2-7; D is uncertain. Per germline, CDR1 MNHNS and CDR2 SASEGT. Between the trimmed V and J ends, which lost 6 bases and 3 bases, there was a span of 15 bases. The CDR3 extends over 14 amino acids. The DNA for the CDR3 is TGTGCCAGCAGCCAAACCGGAACTTTCTACGAGCAGTACTTC. Residues: CASSQTGTFYEQYF.

There are many counts of this clonotype. The V gene is TRBV20-1, the J gene TRBJ2-5, with D possibly called TRBD1 or TRBD2 (5 bases each). The CDR3 length is 15 residues. CDR1 is DFQATT and CDR2 is SNEGSKA in the germline V gene (reference sequence). The V and J ends lost 0 bases and 0 bases respectively, with 11 bases between them. The CDR3, as DNA: TGCAGTGCTAGAGATAAGGGACCCGACCAAGAGACCCAGTACTTC. Amino acids: CSARDKGPDQETQYF.